This T cell receptor beta chain was found in a study of vaccination and CD4 T cells after COVID-19. Sequence data for DNA of cultured CD4+ T cells were generated by the Oncomine TCR Beta short-read assay. The authors extracted genomic DNA from cultured CD4+ T cells. Via MiXCR, TCRdb re-called the PCR reads, giving one row per CDR3 protein. The table has roughly 7,900 distinct CDR3 sequences, more than 20% seen once. The treatment is: 10-day PBMC culture with coronavirus spike peptide pools or control peptides (ViraFEST assay). Concerning this clonotype: Its target is unknown.

This CDR3 is built from 16 residues. V dropped 1 base and J dropped 0; count of bases not matched to a gene: 3. The specimen was cultured CD4+ T cells from blood. The sequence came from a human donor with COVID-19. This chain joins TRBV12-3 or TRBV12-4 and TRBJ1-3; the match to TRBD1 covers 7 bases. The CDR3 here is CASSLGAGGSGNTIYF. The CDR3 coding sequence is TGTGCCAGCAGTTTAGGGGCAGGGGGCTCTGGAAACACCATATATTTT.